Listed here are 9 T cell receptor beta chains from one sample, sequenced in a study of long-term antiretroviral therapy in people with HIV. At survey level, the immunoSEQ assay was run in its v3.0 version. The table came from immunoSEQ multiplex PCR; TCRdb's copy has only in-frame clones and leaves some out. The sample shows tens of thousands of clones, around four fifths of them seen only once. The specimen was unsorted PBMCs, collected 1.1 years before starting antiretroviral therapy. The source is a woman aged 35 to 49 with HIV.

V and J are TRBV9 and TRBJ1-1, with 7 bases matching TRBD1. The germline V gene encodes CDR1 SGDLS and CDR2 YYNGEE. V lost 0 bases and J lost 7; bases outside the gene matches: 6. The CDR3 is 14 residues long. The CDR3 sequence: CASSVEGTVGEAFF. As DNA, the CDR3 is TGTGCCAGCAGCGTAGAAGGGACAGTCGGTGAAGCTTTCTTT.

The gene calls are TRBV27 and TRBJ1-5; D not certain. Deletions cut 2 bases from V and 6 bases from J, with 14 bases between. Germline values: CDR1 MNHEY, CDR2 SMNVEV (reference sequence). There are 15 residues in the CDR3. In DNA, the CDR3 is TGTGCCAGCAGTTTAGCGTATGGTGAGACTCAGCCCCAGCATTTT. It specifies CASSLAYGETQPQHF.

This chain connects TRBV6-4 to TRBJ1-5; no clear D gene. The CDR3 loop spans 14 amino acids. V lost 7 bases and J 2 bases, leaving 12 bases between the germline ends. Germline CDR1 MRHNA, CDR2 SNTAGT. The CDR3 region has the DNA TGTGCCAGCATCTCCACGGAGGGCAATCAGCCCCAGCATTTT. Translated: CASISTEGNQPQHF.

This chain joins TRBV6-1 and TRBJ1-1, with D uncertain. Per the germline V gene, CDR1 is MNHNS and CDR2 is SASEGT. The length of the CDR3 is 14 residues. The V end was cut by 2 bases, the J end by 1 base, with 8 bases between. The CDR3 bases are TGTGCCAGCAGTGAAAGCTGGGGGAACACTGAAGCTTTCTTT. This encodes CASSESWGNTEAFF.

This sequence joins TRBV15 and TRBJ1-2; D not resolved. CDR1 LNHNV and CDR2 YYDKDF come from the germline V gene (reference sequence). The CDR3 totals 12 residues. V was clipped by 5 bases and J by 4 bases, with 8 bases between them. CDR3 protein: CATSQDAYGYTF. The CDR3, as DNA: TGTGCCACCAGCCAGGATGCCTATGGCTACACCTTC.

The J gene is TRBJ2-1, the V gene TRBV5-1, with D perhaps being TRBD1 or TRBD2 (5 bases each). Germline CDR1 and CDR2: SGHRS and YFSETQ. V lost 0 bases and J 7 bases, leaving 11 bases between the germline ends. The CDR3 runs 14 residues. The CDR3 is CASSLVQGRNEQFF. The CDR3 coding sequence is TGCGCCAGCAGCTTGGTCCAGGGACGGAATGAGCAGTTCTTC. Full variable domain (outside the CDR3, taken from reference TRBV5-1 and TRBJ2-1): KAGVTQTPRYLIKTRGQQVTLSCSPISGHRSVSWYQQTPGQGLQFLFEYFSETQRNKGNFPGRFSGRQFSNSRSEMNVSTLELGDSALYLCASSLVQGRNEQFFGPGTRLTVL.

The V call is TRBV30, the J call TRBJ1-1, with no clear D. The CDR3 totals 12 residues. Deletions cut 8 bases from V and 2 bases from J, with 12 bases between. The germline gives CDR1 GTSNPN, CDR2 SVGIG (reference sequence). CDR3 sequence: CASRRLNTEAFF. The DNA for the CDR3 is TGTGCCAGTCGAAGGCTCAACACTGAAGCTTTCTTT.

V usage is TRBV29-1 and J usage is TRBJ1-1; 7 nucleotides line up with TRBD1. The CDR3 is made up of 14 amino acids. From germline, CDR1 is SQVTM and CDR2 ANQGSEA. V dropped 3 bases and J dropped 3; count of bases not matched to a gene: 7. The CDR3 sequence is CSVEKGATDTEAFF. CDR3 nucleotides: TGCAGCGTTGAGAAGGGGGCGACGGACACTGAAGCTTTCTTT.

V gene TRBV11-3 combines with J gene TRBJ2-7; D is unresolved. This CDR3 contains 13 residues. The germline V gene has CDR1 SGHNT and CDR2 YENEEA. V dropped 5 bases and J dropped 4 bases, with 12 bases sitting between them. The CDR3, as DNA: TGTGCCAGCAGCACCGGACCGGTATACGAGCAGTACTTC. Translated, it gives CASSTGPVYEQYF.